The 15 T cell receptor beta chains below all came from one sample that was sequenced in a study of CD8+ T cells in alopecia areata. Treatment given: oral pan-JAK inhibitor, 5-10 mg twice daily. cDNA serving as the sequencing template came from extracted, reverse transcribed RNA. This table comes from immunoSEQ multiplex PCR, and its TCRdb copy is limited to in-frame clones, with some not included. The sample comprises under 300,000 clones, around 64% of which are singletons, and around 0.84% rests with the top ten. The sequenced sample was CD4+ T cells sorted from blood, obtained at week 52, from a patient treated with tofacitinib. The source is a human donor with alopecia areata.

This chain connects TRBV7-2 to TRBJ2-1; D is undetermined. This CDR3 has 13 amino acids. Looked up from germline, CDR1 is SGHTA and CDR2 is FQGNSA. The V and J ends lost 5 bases and 0 bases respectively, with 5 bases between them. The CDR3 region is CASSPRSYNEQFF. The CDR3 region has the DNA TGTGCCAGCAGCCCCCGCTCCTACAATGAGCAGTTCTTC.

Turning to this clone: Other DNA sequences in this sample translate to the same CDR3. The chain employs TRBV29-1 and TRBJ2-7; D gene ambiguous. Trimming stripped 5 bases from V and 0 bases from J, with 5 bases between. CDR1 is SQVTM and CDR2 is ANQGSEA in the germline V gene. This CDR3 has 11 residues. This CDR3 is CSVSSSYEQYF. CDR3 DNA sequence: TGCAGCGTTTCGAGCTCCTACGAGCAGTACTTC.

This clone appeared a few times. This chain links TRBV25-1 with TRBJ1-6; D possibly corresponds to TRBD1 (5 bases). The CDR3 consists of 15 residues. Trimming cost V 1 base and J 7 bases, with 11 bases left between them. Germline V gives CDR1 MGHDK, CDR2 SYGVNS. The CDR3 DNA follows: TGTGCCAGCAGTGAATTTACAGGAGGGAATTCACCCCTCCACTTT. Its translation: CASSEFTGGNSPLHF.

The chain links TRBV23-1 to TRBJ2-5, with D possibly being TRBD2 (6 bases). TRBV23-1 is identified as an open reading frame with a role that is uncertain. The V gene lost 4 bases and the J gene lost 5 bases, with 20 bases spanning the gap. CDR3 length: 16 amino acids. The CDR3 sequence is CASSRLRDSPRETQYF. The CDR3 nucleotides are TGCGCCAGCAGTCGCCTCCGGGACTCGCCCCGTGAGACCCAGTACTTC.

The chain couples TRBV30 to TRBJ1-1; no clear D gene. Germline V gene lookup returns CDR1 GTSNPN and CDR2 SVGIG (reference sequence). V was pared by 2 bases and J by 1 base, with 17 bases between. This CDR3 contains 16 residues. For the CDR3, the DNA is TGTGCCTGGAGTATGCCTCTTGGTCGGACGAACACTGAAGCTTTCTTT. Residues: CAWSMPLGRTNTEAFF.

The rearrangement links TRBV29-1 to TRBJ2-1; 10 bases fit TRBD2. The CDR3 consists of 13 residues. Germline V gives CDR1 SQVTM, CDR2 ANQGSEA. The ends lost 6 bases at V and 8 bases at J; junction bases unmatched: 7. CDR3 nucleotide sequence: TGCAGCGTCCAGCGGGGGGGCAGGGATGAGCAGTTCTTC. Encoded protein: CSVQRGGRDEQFF.

V and J are TRBV10-3 and TRBJ2-3; D is uncertain. The CDR3 runs 13 residues. Per germline, CDR1 ENHRY and CDR2 SYGVKD. The V end lost 3 bases, the J end lost 3 bases, and 7 bases lay between the germline ends. In DNA, the CDR3 is TGTGCCATCAGTGAAGCTGGGACAGATACGCAGTATTTT. Its translation is CAISEAGTDTQYF.

Of note for this clone: The sample holds other DNA sequences that translate to the same CDR3. The chain uses TRBV30 and TRBJ1-5; D is unresolved. The ends were cut back, 1 base at V and 1 base at J, with 5 bases in the middle. Germline assignment: CDR1 GTSNPN and CDR2 SVGIG (reference sequence). This CDR3 is built from 13 residues. The CDR3 DNA sequence: TGTGCCTGGAGTGATGGAAGCAATCAGCCCCAGCATTTT. Encoded protein: CAWSDGSNQPQHF.

The V call is TRBV30, the J call TRBJ2-1, with a weak D call TRBD2 (6 bases). The germline V gene has CDR1 GTSNPN and CDR2 SVGIG (reference sequence). This CDR3 has 14 amino acids. V dropped 2 bases and J dropped 3 bases, with 11 bases sitting between them. CDR3 in amino acids: CAWSRWGVYNEQFF. The CDR3 DNA sequence: TGTGCCTGGAGTCGGTGGGGGGTCTACAATGAGCAGTTCTTC.

The genes are TRBV6-5 and TRBJ1-2, with 7 nucleotides matching TRBD1. The CDR3 totals 14 residues. With 6 bases clipped from V and 7 bases from J, the junction kept 11 bases outside the gene matches. From germline, CDR1 is MNHEY and CDR2 SVGAGI. CDR3 sequence: CASSPIDRAGGYTF. In DNA, the CDR3 is TGTGCCAGCAGCCCCATCGACAGGGCGGGTGGCTACACCTTC.

V gene TRBV6-6 combines with J gene TRBJ1-3; D is uncertain. The CDR3 length is 13 residues. Germline values: CDR1 MNHNY, CDR2 SVGAGI (reference sequence). Trimming took 7 bases from V and 0 from J, leaving 7 bases between them. CDR3 sequence reads: CASIESSGNTIYF. CDR3 DNA sequence: TGTGCCAGCATTGAGAGCTCTGGAAACACCATATATTTT.

The chain couples TRBV6-5 to TRBJ1-4; the match to TRBD1 covers 8 bases. The CDR3 totals 15 residues. The germline gives CDR1 MNHEY, CDR2 SVGAGI. V lost 5 bases, J lost 8 bases, and 10 bases stayed unmatched. As DNA, the CDR3 is TGTGCCAGCAGTCAGGTGGACAGGGAAGAGGAAAAACTGTTTTTT. Encoded protein: CASSQVDREEEKLFF.

This sequence joins TRBV29-1 and TRBJ2-7; the D gene is possibly TRBD1 (5 bases). The germline V gene has CDR1 SQVTM and CDR2 ANQGSEA. V lost 1 base and J lost 0, with 10 bases in between. The CDR3 totals 14 residues. Here the CDR3 DNA reads TGCAGCGTTGAAGGCCCGGACAACTCCTACGAGCAGTACTTC. Translation gives CSVEGPDNSYEQYF.

This clone was found a few times. The chain combines TRBV27 with TRBJ2-3, with TRBD1 identical over 7 bases. This CDR3 is 16 amino acids long. Losses at the gene ends were 0 bases for V and 5 bases for J; bases not matched to a gene: 8. The germline V gene encodes CDR1 MNHEY and CDR2 SMNVEV (reference sequence). The CDR3 DNA follows: TGTGCCAGCAGTTTATCGCCCGCAGGGGGTAGAGATACGCAGTATTTT. Residues: CASSLSPAGGRDTQYF.

The DNA of the CDR3 is TGTGCCAGCAGCGCAGAAAGAGGGGCCCAGTACTTC. Its protein is CASSAERGAQYF. The chain has TRBV11-2 and TRBJ2-5; D assignment may be TRBD1 or TRBD2 (5 bases each). Germline loops: CDR1 SGHAT, CDR2 FQNNGV. This CDR3 has 12 amino acids. Trimming cost V 5 bases and J 9 bases, with 13 bases left between them. The full variable domain, with the rest looked up from reference TRBV11-2 and TRBJ2-5, is EAGVAQSPRYKIIEKRQSVAFWCNPISGHATLYWYQQILGQGPKLLIQFQNNGVVDDSQLPKDRFSAERLKGVDSTLKIQPAKLEDSAVYLCASSAERGAQYFGPGTRLLVL.